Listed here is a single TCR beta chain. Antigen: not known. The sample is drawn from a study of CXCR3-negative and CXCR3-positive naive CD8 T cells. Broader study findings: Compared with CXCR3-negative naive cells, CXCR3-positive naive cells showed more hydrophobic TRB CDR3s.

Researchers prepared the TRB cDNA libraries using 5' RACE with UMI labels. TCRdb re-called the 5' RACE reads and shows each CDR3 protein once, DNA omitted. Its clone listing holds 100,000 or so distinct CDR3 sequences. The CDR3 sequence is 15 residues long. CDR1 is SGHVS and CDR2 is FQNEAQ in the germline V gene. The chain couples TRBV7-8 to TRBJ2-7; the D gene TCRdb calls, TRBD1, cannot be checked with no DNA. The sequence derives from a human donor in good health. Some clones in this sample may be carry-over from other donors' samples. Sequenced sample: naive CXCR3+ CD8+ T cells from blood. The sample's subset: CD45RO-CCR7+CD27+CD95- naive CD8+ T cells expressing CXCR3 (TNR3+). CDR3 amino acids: CASSLGRTGGLEQYF.